This TCR beta chain was documented in a study of OX40 agonist ivuxolimab in advanced cancers. Study overall: Patients were dosed intravenously with ivuxolimab at 0.01 to 10 mg/kg every 2 weeks. Participants averaged approximately 65 years of age (range roughly 23 to 90) and were roughly 83% male. Study-wide results and caveats: Clonal expansion from baseline to week 6 occurred in both CD4+ and CD8+ T cells.

In regard to this clone: Antigen unknown.

Libraries were prepared by immunoSEQ multiplex PCR; TCRdb keeps only in-frame clonotypes and omits some of them. The sample yields roughly 48,000 clones, roughly 85% seen once. The V gene's germline CDR1 is SQVTM and CDR2 ANQGSEA. The CDR3 spans 13 residues. V dropped 2 bases and J dropped 0 bases, with 5 bases sitting between them. The V and J genes are TRBV29-1 and TRBJ2-1; D gene ambiguous. Sequences were derived from CD4+ or CD8+ T cells sorted from blood, sampled in a trial of the OX40 agonist ivuxolimab. This receptor was taken from an adult with an advanced solid tumor such as melanoma, head and neck, liver or kidney cancer. The CDR3 region is CSVEPTSYNEQFF. The CDR3 coding sequence is TGCAGCGTTGAACCCACCTCCTACAATGAGCAGTTCTTC.